One and the same sample provided the 20 T cell receptor beta chains below, sequenced in a study of blood T cell repertoires in COVID-19. Libraries were prepared by immunoSEQ multiplex PCR; TCRdb keeps only in-frame clonotypes and omits some of them. Here the sample spans about 280,000 clones, roughly 85% being singletons. Material: PBMCs or T cells enriched from blood (not recorded which). The receptors derive from a woman aged 45 to 65 who had recovered from COVID-19.

This chain uses TRBV7-2 with TRBJ2-2, with 12 bases aligning to TRBD2. The CDR3 is 14 residues long. Germline trimming cut 6 bases from V and 6 bases from J; bases unmatched to any gene: 2. Germline V gene sequence: CDR1 SGHTA, CDR2 FQGNSA. The CDR3 nucleotides are TGTGCCAGCAGAAGACTAGCGGGAGCCGGGGAGCTGTTTTTT. Protein product: CASRRLAGAGELFF.

This clone was observed a handful of times. The chain carries TRBV5-1 and TRBJ1-6; D perhaps matches TRBD1 (6 bases). The CDR3 loop spans 14 amino acids. Germline V lookup: CDR1 SGHRS, CDR2 YFSETQ. Trimming cost V 7 bases and J 7 bases, with 15 bases left between them. The CDR3 loop is CASGAGVGNSPLHF. CDR3 coding DNA: TGCGCCAGCGGAGCAGGGGTAGGAAATTCACCCCTCCACTTT.

The V call is TRBV10-3, the J call TRBJ1-5, with 10 bases that match TRBD1. The CDR3 length is 15 residues. V lost 3 bases, J lost 7 bases, and 6 bases stayed unmatched. Germline loops: CDR1 ENHRY, CDR2 SYGVKD. CDR3 in DNA: TGTGCCATCAGTGACTTGGACAGGGGGTACCAGCCCCAGCATTTT. Its translation is CAISDLDRGYQPQHF.

The chain employs TRBV28 and TRBJ1-3; the match to TRBD1 covers 7 bases. Germline V gene lookup returns CDR1 MDHEN and CDR2 SYDVKM. J gave up 5 bases and V 3 bases, and 4 bases lay outside the gene matches. The CDR3 loop spans 14 amino acids. The CDR3 spells CASSFGDSRNTIYF. As DNA, the CDR3 is TGTGCCAGCAGTTTTGGGGACAGCAGAAACACCATATATTTT.

The rearrangement joins TRBV7-3 to TRBJ1-5; possible D gene TRBD1, 6 bases. V lost 9 bases, J lost 4 bases, and 13 bases lay in between. The CDR3 totals 13 residues. Per germline, CDR1 SGHTA and CDR2 FQGTGA. The CDR3 DNA follows: TGTGCCAGTGCCATAGGACAGAATCAGCCCCAGCATTTT. Its protein is CASAIGQNQPQHF.

The chain carries TRBV19 and TRBJ1-4; D ambiguous. Germline-derived CDR1 and CDR2 are LNHDA and SQIVND (reference sequence). The CDR3 totals 12 residues. V shed 7 bases and J shed 8 bases, with 11 bases lying between them. CDR3 bases: TGTGCCAGTACCGCGAGGAACGAAAAACTGTTTTTT. Protein: CASTARNEKLFF.

The gene calls are TRBV6-2 or TRBV6-3 and TRBJ1-5; no clear D gene. Germline V gene sequence: CDR1 MNHEY, CDR2 SVGEGT. V shed 2 bases and J shed 4 bases, with 9 bases lying between them. The CDR3 spans 14 residues. The CDR3 DNA follows: TGTGCCAGCAGTTACCCGGGGTGGAATCAGCCCCAGCATTTT. It encodes CASSYPGWNQPQHF.

The V gene is TRBV10-1, the J gene TRBJ2-3; 8 bases map to TRBD2. Germline CDR1 is WNHNN and CDR2 is SYGVQD (reference sequence). The J segment lost 4 bases and the V segment lost 5 bases, leaving 2 bases of the junction unmatched. This CDR3 region has 13 residues. CDR3 DNA sequence: TGCGCCAGCAGTACGGGAGGGGCAGATACGCAGTATTTT. Protein product: CASSTGGADTQYF.

The chain employs TRBV19 and TRBJ1-2; 7 nucleotides agree with TRBD1. Germline V gives CDR1 LNHDA, CDR2 SQIVND (reference sequence). This CDR3 spans 13 amino acids. The V and J ends lost 5 bases and 3 bases, in that order; junction bases with no gene match: 3. CDR3 nucleotide sequence: TGTGCCAGTAGTGCAGGGACAGACTATGGCTACACCTTC. Its protein is CASSAGTDYGYTF.

The chain has TRBV7-3 and TRBJ2-1, with D uncertain. V lost 5 bases and J lost 6, with 11 bases in between. The CDR3 covers 13 residues. Germline CDR1 SGHTA, CDR2 FQGTGA. Written as DNA, the CDR3 is TGTGCCAGCAGCCAGTACAATGGCAATGAGCAGTTCTTC. Translated, it gives CASSQYNGNEQFF.

The J gene is TRBJ2-3, the V gene TRBV6-5; D ambiguous. V shed 4 bases and J shed 5 bases, with 10 bases lying between them. Germline V gives CDR1 MNHEY, CDR2 SVGAGI. The CDR3 consists of 13 residues. The CDR3 nucleotides are TGTGCCAGCAGTTCTATAAATGGAGATACGCAGTATTTT. This gives the protein CASSSINGDTQYF.

The chain recombines TRBV18 with TRBJ2-1, with D possibly being TRBD2 (5 bases). V lost 5 bases to trimming and J lost 5 bases, with 16 bases between them. The CDR3 contains 15 residues. CDR1 KGHSH and CDR2 LQKENI come from the germline V gene. This chain's CDR3 is CASSTRDKVHNEQFF. CDR3 bases: TGTGCCAGCTCAACGAGGGATAAGGTCCACAATGAGCAGTTCTTC.

The chain recombines TRBV2 with TRBJ2-7; 9 nucleotides align to TRBD1. Germline lookup yields CDR1 SNHLY and CDR2 FYNNEI. CDR3 length: 13 residues. The J segment lost 3 bases and the V segment lost 7 bases, leaving 4 bases of the junction unmatched. The CDR3 nucleotides read TGTGCCAGCAATCCGGGACAGGGCTACGAGCAGTACTTC. It translates to CASNPGQGYEQYF.

The chain couples TRBV10-3 to TRBJ1-6; unclear D gene. The V and J ends lost 6 bases and 7 bases respectively, with 7 bases between them. Germline CDR1 and CDR2: ENHRY and SYGVKD. The CDR3 length is 12 residues. CDR3: CAIRSQNSPLHF. DNA for the CDR3: TGTGCCATCAGAAGTCAGAATTCACCCCTCCACTTT.

The V call is TRBV4-2, the J call TRBJ2-7, with D possibly matching TRBD2 (6 bases). The CDR3 contains 15 residues. Germline V gene data show CDR1 as LGHNA and CDR2 as YNFKEQ. V shed 0 bases and J shed 6 bases, with 15 bases lying between them. CDR3 amino acids: CASSQDWYGRGEQYF. The CDR3 bases are TGTGCCAGCAGCCAAGATTGGTACGGGAGAGGCGAGCAGTACTTC.

The rearrangement links TRBV4-1 to TRBJ1-4; possible D gene TRBD1, 6 bases. This CDR3 has 14 residues. Trimming cost V 0 bases and J 6 bases, with 8 bases left between them. CDR1 is MGHRA, CDR2 YSYEKL, per germline. CDR3 DNA: TGCGCCAGCAGCCAAGAGGGGACATATGAAAAACTGTTTTTT. This translates into CASSQEGTYEKLFF.

The chain couples TRBV7-9 to TRBJ1-4; no clear D. Trimming pared 4 bases from V and 5 bases from J, leaving 11 bases between. Germline lookup yields CDR1 SEHNR and CDR2 FQNEAQ (reference sequence). This CDR3 spans 14 amino acids. The CDR3 reads CASSYGSGNEKLFF. In DNA, the CDR3 is TGTGCCAGCAGCTACGGGAGCGGGAATGAAAAACTGTTTTTT.

CDR3: CASSQLQGASNQPQHF. The CDR3 nucleotides are TGCGCCAGCAGCCAATTACAGGGGGCTAGCAATCAGCCCCAGCATTTT. This chain joins TRBV4-1 and TRBJ1-5, with 9 bases fitting TRBD1. The junction had 2 bases not matched to a gene; V was cut back by 2 bases and J by 0 bases. CDR3 length: 16 amino acids. Germline CDR1 MGHRA, CDR2 YSYEKL.

The chain combines TRBV18 with TRBJ2-3; no clear D. Trimming removed 5 bases at V and 4 bases at J, with 13 bases between. CDR3 length: 14 residues. Per the germline V gene, CDR1 is KGHSH and CDR2 is LQKENI. CDR3 sequence reads: CASSLFVEADTQYF. For the CDR3, the DNA is TGTGCCAGCTCATTATTTGTTGAGGCAGATACGCAGTATTTT.

This clone was picked up one time. This chain links TRBV7-2 with TRBJ2-1; 7 positions agree with TRBD2. Germline CDR1 and CDR2: SGHTA and FQGNSA. Unmatched junction bases numbered 9, after V lost 2 bases and J lost 8 bases. This CDR3 contains 15 residues. The CDR3 DNA follows: TGTGCCAGCAGCTTACAGTACGGGAGGACACATGAGCAGTTCTTC. It translates to CASSLQYGRTHEQFF.